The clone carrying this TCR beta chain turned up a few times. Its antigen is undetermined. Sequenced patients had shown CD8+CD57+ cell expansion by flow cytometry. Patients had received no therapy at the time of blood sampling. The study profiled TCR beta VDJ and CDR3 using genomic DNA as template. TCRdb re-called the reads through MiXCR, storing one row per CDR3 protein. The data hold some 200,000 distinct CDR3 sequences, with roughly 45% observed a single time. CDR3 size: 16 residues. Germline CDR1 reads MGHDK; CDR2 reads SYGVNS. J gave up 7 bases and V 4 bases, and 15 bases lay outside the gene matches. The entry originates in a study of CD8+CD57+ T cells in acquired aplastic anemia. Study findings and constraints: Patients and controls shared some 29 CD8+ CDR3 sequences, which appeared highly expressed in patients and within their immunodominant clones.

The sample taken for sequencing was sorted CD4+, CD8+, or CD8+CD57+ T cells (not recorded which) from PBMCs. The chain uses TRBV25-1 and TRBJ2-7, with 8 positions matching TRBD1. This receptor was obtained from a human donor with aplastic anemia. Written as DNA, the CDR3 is TGTGCCAGCAGTGGCCGGACGGACAGGGCCTACGAGGAGCAGTACTTC. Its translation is CASSGRTDRAYEEQYF.